Listed below are T cell receptor beta chains from one sample, sequenced in a study of blood T cells in healthy people across ages. TCRdb independently ran MiXCR on the 5' RACE reads; one entry per CDR3 protein. The table records about 680,000 distinct CDR3 sequences, around 45% of them present only once. Sequenced input: blood. These receptor sequences come from a woman aged 60-70 years in good health. Each CDR3 is given with its conserved first and last residue. D genes are given only for firm matches. The size field is filled for only some rows; it gives once, few, many or a size class.

v_gene: TRBV29-1; j_gene: TRBJ1-4; d_gene: -; abundance: -; CDR3aa: CSVEDPFNEKLFF; CDR3nt: TGCAGCGTTGAAGATCCATTTAATGAAAAACTGTTTTTT
v_gene: TRBV29-1; j_gene: TRBJ2-3; d_gene: -; abundance: -; CDR3aa: CSVALGADTQYF; CDR3nt: TGCAGCGTTGCCTTGGGGGCAGATACGCAGTATTTT
v_gene: TRBV10-3; j_gene: TRBJ1-2; d_gene: -; abundance: -; CDR3aa: CAISRPPGGSDYGYTF; CDR3nt: TGTGCCATCAGTCGCCCCCCCGGGGGGAGCGACTATGGCTACACCTTC
v_gene: TRBV7-2; j_gene: TRBJ1-6; d_gene: -; abundance: few; CDR3aa: CASSLIGSYNSPLHF; CDR3nt: TGTGCCAGCAGCTTAATTGGCTCCTATAATTCACCCCTCCACTTT
v_gene: TRBV28; j_gene: TRBJ2-1; d_gene: TRBD2; abundance: -; CDR3aa: CASSRASGSARFF; CDR3nt: TGTGCCAGCAGCCGGGCTAGCGGGAGTGCAAGGTTCTTC
v_gene: TRBV28; j_gene: TRBJ2-7; d_gene: TRBD2; abundance: -; CDR3aa: CASSRRGSLYEQYF; CDR3nt: TGTGCCAGCAGCAGGCGGGGGAGTCTCTACGAGCAGTACTTC
v_gene: TRBV7-2; j_gene: TRBJ2-1; d_gene: -; abundance: -; CDR3aa: CASKTGQSSYNEQFF; CDR3nt: TGTGCCAGCAAAACGGGACAAAGCTCCTACAATGAGCAGTTCTTC
v_gene: TRBV2; j_gene: TRBJ2-5; d_gene: TRBD2; abundance: -; CDR3aa: CASRETSGAVGTQYF; CDR3nt: TGTGCCAGCAGGGAGACTAGCGGGGCCGTCGGGACCCAGTACTTC
v_gene: TRBV10-3; j_gene: TRBJ1-2; d_gene: -; abundance: -; CDR3aa: CAIGDGAGNGYTF; CDR3nt: TGTGCCATCGGTGACGGGGCAGGGAATGGCTACACCTTC
v_gene: TRBV29-1; j_gene: TRBJ2-7; d_gene: TRBD2; abundance: many; CDR3aa: CSVMTSGPTYEQYF; CDR3nt: TGCAGCGTGATGACTAGCGGGCCAACCTACGAGCAGTACTTC
v_gene: TRBV6-2/TRBV6-3; j_gene: TRBJ1-5; d_gene: TRBD1; abundance: -; CDR3aa: CASSQQGDNQPQHF; CDR3nt: TGTGCCAGCAGTCAACAGGGGGACAATCAGCCCCAGCATTTT
v_gene: TRBV30; j_gene: TRBJ2-3; d_gene: -; abundance: -; CDR3aa: CAWSLRLGATDTQYF; CDR3nt: TGTGCCTGGAGCCTAAGACTAGGAGCCACAGATACGCAGTATTTT
v_gene: TRBV20-1; j_gene: TRBJ1-4; d_gene: -; abundance: -; CDR3aa: CSAKTATNEKLFF; CDR3nt: TGCAGTGCTAAGACAGCAACTAATGAAAAACTGTTTTTT
v_gene: TRBV25-1; j_gene: TRBJ2-3; d_gene: -; abundance: -; CDR3aa: CASSEQTHTDTQYF; CDR3nt: TGTGCCAGCAGTGAACAGACCCACACAGATACGCAGTATTTT
v_gene: TRBV20-1; j_gene: TRBJ1-2; d_gene: -; abundance: few; CDR3aa: CSAPVENYGYTF; CDR3nt: TGCAGTGCCCCAGTGGAAAACTATGGCTACACCTTC
v_gene: TRBV4-2; j_gene: TRBJ1-5; d_gene: -; abundance: few; CDR3aa: CASSHTFNNQPQHF; CDR3nt: TGTGCCAGCAGCCACACCTTTAACAATCAGCCCCAGCATTTT
v_gene: TRBV7-2; j_gene: TRBJ2-1; d_gene: TRBD2; abundance: few; CDR3aa: CASSYSGTSGSGDEQFF; CDR3nt: TGTGCCAGCAGCTACTCTGGGACTAGCGGGAGTGGCGATGAGCAGTTCTTC
v_gene: TRBV18; j_gene: TRBJ1-4; d_gene: -; abundance: -; CDR3aa: CASSLSMRGEKLFF; CDR3nt: TGTGCCAGCTCACTATCCATGCGGGGGGAAAAACTGTTTTTT
v_gene: TRBV2; j_gene: TRBJ2-5; d_gene: TRBD1; abundance: -; CDR3aa: CASDRARETQYF; CDR3nt: TGTGCCAGTGACAGGGCTCGAGAGACCCAGTACTTC
v_gene: TRBV7-2; j_gene: TRBJ2-5; d_gene: TRBD1; abundance: -; CDR3aa: CASRSGTGAKETQYF; CDR3nt: TGTGCCAGCAGGTCCGGGACAGGGGCTAAAGAGACCCAGTACTTC
v_gene: TRBV12-3/TRBV12-4; j_gene: TRBJ2-5; d_gene: -; abundance: -; CDR3aa: CASSGQPEQETQYF; CDR3nt: TGTGCCAGCAGCGGACAGCCAGAACAAGAGACCCAGTACTTC
v_gene: TRBV12-3/TRBV12-4; j_gene: TRBJ2-7; d_gene: -; abundance: -; CDR3aa: CASSLALVEQYF; CDR3nt: TGTGCCAGCAGTTTAGCGCTGGTGGAGCAGTACTTC
v_gene: TRBV20-1; j_gene: TRBJ2-7; d_gene: -; abundance: -; CDR3aa: CSALTGEIAYEQYF; CDR3nt: TGCAGTGCCTTAACAGGAGAAATCGCCTACGAGCAGTACTTC
v_gene: TRBV30; j_gene: TRBJ2-5; d_gene: -; abundance: -; CDR3aa: CAWSGQGETQYF; CDR3nt: TGTGCCTGGAGTGGGCAGGGTGAGACCCAGTACTTC
v_gene: TRBV6-1; j_gene: TRBJ2-2; d_gene: TRBD2; abundance: -; CDR3aa: CASSDNASGRSTGELFF; CDR3nt: TGTGCCAGCAGTGACAATGCTAGCGGGAGGAGCACCGGGGAGCTGTTTTTT
v_gene: TRBV5-1; j_gene: TRBJ2-7; d_gene: -; abundance: -; CDR3aa: CASSPGHNSYEQYF; CDR3nt: TGCGCCAGCAGCCCGGGCCACAACTCCTACGAGCAGTACTTC
v_gene: TRBV20-1; j_gene: TRBJ2-5; d_gene: -; abundance: -; CDR3aa: CSASLERETQYF; CDR3nt: TGCAGTGCTAGCCTAGAGAGGGAGACCCAGTACTTC
v_gene: TRBV18; j_gene: TRBJ2-7; d_gene: TRBD2; abundance: -; CDR3aa: CASSPGTSGTGFSYNEQYF; CDR3nt: TGTGCCAGCTCACCAGGGACTAGCGGGACGGGGTTCTCCTACAATGAGCAGTACTTC
v_gene: TRBV28; j_gene: TRBJ2-6; d_gene: -; abundance: few; CDR3aa: CASGTIGATGANVLTF; CDR3nt: TGTGCCAGCGGCACAATTGGGGCGACTGGGGCCAACGTCCTGACTTTC
v_gene: TRBV7-9; j_gene: TRBJ1-3; d_gene: -; abundance: -; CDR3aa: CASSASISRPDSGNTIYF; CDR3nt: TGTGCCAGCAGCGCCTCTATAAGTCGTCCGGACTCTGGAAACACCATATATTTT
v_gene: TRBV20-1; j_gene: TRBJ2-5; d_gene: TRBD2; abundance: few; CDR3aa: CSARTSGRSVETQYF; CDR3nt: TGCAGTGCAAGGACTAGCGGGAGATCTGTGGAGACCCAGTACTTC
v_gene: TRBV2; j_gene: TRBJ2-3; d_gene: -; abundance: -; CDR3aa: CASSKRVHADTQYF; CDR3nt: TGTGCCAGCAGTAAACGGGTCCATGCAGATACGCAGTATTTT
v_gene: TRBV5-1; j_gene: TRBJ2-7; d_gene: TRBD2; abundance: many; CDR3aa: CASSLVLAGAYEQYF; CDR3nt: TGCGCCAGCAGCTTGGTACTAGCGGGAGCCTACGAGCAGTACTTC